The clone carrying this TCR beta chain was seen a handful of times. As yet, its antigen is unknown. As every portion of the isolated RNA was reverse transcribed, the sequencing read expressed TCRB transcripts. Some clones are missing from TCRdb's copy, which holds only in-frame ones; the method was immunoSEQ multiplex PCR. The sample consists of over 500,000 clones, 15% to 18% of them appearing once. This sample stems from a study of beta chain features in type 1 diabetes. Study-level results: Among patients, naive, central memory and Treg TCRB repertoires appeared more similar than among healthy donors.

Trimming at V came to 4 bases and at J to 9 bases, leaving 9 bases not matched to a gene. In germline, CDR1 is SGHTA, CDR2 FQGNSA. The CDR3 has 15 amino acids. The chain links TRBV7-2 to TRBJ1-6; 7 bases are shared with TRBD1. The sequenced sample was naive CD4+ T cells from blood. The receptor was derived from a man between 18 and 29 years old in good health. The CDR3 DNA is TGTGCCAGCAGCTATACGACAGGGACGATTTCACCCCTCCACTTT. It encodes CASSYTTGTISPLHF.